A single sample is the source of the 18 T cell receptor beta chains below, sequenced in a study of blood T cell repertoires in COVID-19. The data were produced by immunoSEQ multiplex PCR, yet TCRdb's version contains in-frame clones alone and is incomplete. The sample consists of 100,000 to 150,000 clones, approximately 86% of them appearing once. The sample consisted of PBMCs or T cells enriched from blood (not recorded which). Every receptor here comes from a woman aged 45 to 65 who had recovered from COVID-19.

The chain is built from TRBV5-8 and TRBJ1-4; possible D gene TRBD1, 5 bases. V lost 4 bases to trimming and J lost 14 bases, with 18 bases between them. Germline CDR1 and CDR2: SGHTS and YDEGEE. There are 13 residues in the CDR3. CDR3 coding DNA: TGTGCCAGCAGCCTGGGGGAGTCCTCAAAGCTGTTTTTT. This encodes CASSLGESSKLFF. Variable domain in full (rest from reference TRBV5-8 and TRBJ1-4): EAGVTQSPTHLIKTRGQQATLRCSPISGHTSVYWYQQALGLGLQFLLWYDEGEERNRGNFPPRFSGRQFPNYSSELNVNALELEDSALYLCASSLGESSKLFFGSGTQLSVL.

This chain uses TRBV7-9 with TRBJ1-2; D ambiguous. The CDR3 runs to 11 residues. The V end lost 6 bases, the J end lost 1 base, and 3 bases lay between the germline ends. Germline CDR1 is SEHNR and CDR2 is FQNEAQ (reference sequence). The CDR3 reads CASSYNYGYTF. CDR3 nucleotide sequence: TGTGCCAGCAGTTATAACTATGGCTACACCTTC.

Sample share makes this clone medium-sized. This rearrangement joins TRBV2 to TRBJ1-5, with D possibly being TRBD1 (6 bases). Germline V CDR1 and CDR2: SNHLY, FYNNEI. This CDR3 region has 15 residues. Trimming shortened V by 5 bases and J by 5 bases, and 16 bases separated the two germline ends. CDR3 in amino acids: CASSYGGQYHQPQHF. The DNA for the CDR3 is TGTGCCAGCAGTTATGGGGGCCAGTATCATCAGCCCCAGCATTTT.

The chain recombines TRBV19 with TRBJ2-5, with D unresolved. Germline V CDR1 and CDR2: LNHDA, SQIVND (reference sequence). Between the trimmed V and J ends, which lost 1 base and 1 base, there was a span of 7 bases. The CDR3 is made up of 14 amino acids. In nucleotides, the CDR3 is TGTGCCAGTAGTATAGCCGCGTCCCAAGAGACCCAGTACTTC. It encodes CASSIAASQETQYF.

This rearrangement joins TRBV3-1 (or the pseudogene TRBV3-2) to TRBJ1-5; D is perhaps TRBD1 (5 bases). From germline, CDR1 is LGHDT and CDR2 YNNKEL (reference sequence). This CDR3 contains 18 residues. The V end was cut by 1 base, the J end by 0 bases, with 16 bases between. The CDR3 loop reads CASSQGVTFGGSNQPQHF. In DNA form, the CDR3 reads TGTGCCAGCAGCCAAGGGGTAACTTTCGGGGGTAGCAATCAGCCCCAGCATTTT.

This clone was recorded a few times. The gene calls are TRBV7-9 and TRBJ2-5, with 9 bases fitting TRBD1. The V segment lost 7 bases and the J segment 4 bases; nucleotides outside the gene matches: 4. The CDR3 runs to 13 residues. Germline CDR1 reads SEHNR; CDR2 reads FQNEAQ (reference sequence). CDR3 in DNA: TGTGCCAGCACCGGGGGACAGGGAGAGACCCAGTACTTC. This encodes CASTGGQGETQYF. Combining the CDR3 with reference TRBV7-9 and TRBJ2-5 gives the whole variable domain DTGVSQNPRHKITKRGQNVTFRCDPISEHNRLYWYRQTLGQGPEFLTYFQNEAQLEKSRLLSDRFSAERPKGSFSTLEIQRTEQGDSAMYLCASTGGQGETQYFGPGTRLLVL.

CDR3 sequence reads: CASSLSVYSSYNEQFF. The CDR3 DNA is TGTGCCAGCAGTTTATCGGTATACAGCTCCTACAATGAGCAGTTCTTC. This chain uses TRBV27 with TRBJ2-1, with unresolved D. This CDR3 spans 16 amino acids. Trimming cost V 0 bases and J 0 bases, with 9 bases left between them. In germline, CDR1 is MNHEY, CDR2 SMNVEV (reference sequence).

The chain uses TRBV5-6 and TRBJ1-2, with TRBD1 matching over 11 bases. With 3 bases clipped from V and 9 bases from J, the junction kept 10 bases outside the gene matches. The CDR3 runs 15 residues. Germline CDR1 SGHDT, CDR2 YYEEEE. CDR3 in DNA: TGTGCCAGCAGCTCGAGAGGACAGGGGGCGTTAAGCTACACCTTC. It codes for CASSSRGQGALSYTF.

The rearrangement joins TRBV19 to TRBJ1-5, with 9 bases fitting TRBD1. CDR1 LNHDA and CDR2 SQIVND come from the germline V gene (reference sequence). This CDR3 comprises 16 residues. V dropped 5 bases and J dropped 2; count of bases not matched to a gene: 7. This CDR3 is CASSAMDRGGNQPQHF. In DNA form, the CDR3 reads TGTGCCAGTAGTGCAATGGACAGGGGTGGCAATCAGCCCCAGCATTTT.

V gene TRBV6-5 combines with J gene TRBJ2-3; TRBD2 might be the D (5 bases). Germline-derived CDR1 and CDR2 are MNHEY and SVGAGI. The CDR3 totals 11 residues. V was cut by 8 bases and J by 8 bases, with 11 bases left in between. The CDR3 nucleotides are TGTGCCAGCCCCTATGAGGGTACGCAGTATTTT. Translated: CASPYEGTQYF.

V is TRBV6-5 and J is TRBJ1-1, with D hard to call. Germline CDR1 reads MNHEY; CDR2 reads SVGAGI. V gave up 8 bases and J gave up 5 bases, with 12 bases separating them. This CDR3 is built from 12 residues. Here the CDR3 DNA reads TGTGCCAGCGGCCTATCGGGGACTGAAGCTTTCTTT. Protein product: CASGLSGTEAFF.

This chain uses TRBV4-3 with TRBJ2-1; D is possibly TRBD2 (6 bases). Germline V gene sequence: CDR1 LGHNA, CDR2 YSLEER. This CDR3 region has 17 residues. With 1 base removed from V and 0 bases from J, the gap between germline ends came to 13 bases. CDR3 residues: CASSQAPGERSYNEQFF. The CDR3 DNA reads as TGCGCCAGCAGCCAAGCCCCGGGGGAGCGCTCCTACAATGAGCAGTTCTTC.

The chain links TRBV3-1 (or the pseudogene TRBV3-2) to TRBJ1-2; TRBD1 is a possible D gene (6 bases). The CDR3 consists of 15 residues. Looked up from germline, CDR1 is LGHDT and CDR2 is YNNKEL (reference sequence). With 0 bases removed from V and 4 bases from J, the gap between germline ends came to 12 bases. DNA for the CDR3: TGTGCCAGCAGCCAAGATCAAGGCAGGGGCTATGGCTACACCTTC. It codes for CASSQDQGRGYGYTF.

The chain employs TRBV7-2 and TRBJ2-2, with 9 bases fitting TRBD1. Germline V CDR1 and CDR2: SGHTA, FQGNSA. The trim removed 5 bases at V and 7 bases at J, leaving 14 bases unmatched. CDR3 length: 17 amino acids. The CDR3 nucleotides are TGTGCCAGCAGCGGAGGAACAGGGGGCGCACCCATCGGGGAGCTGTTTTTT. Translating gives CASSGGTGGAPIGELFF.

This chain uses TRBV3-1 (or the pseudogene TRBV3-2) with TRBJ1-2, with TRBD1 matching over 12 bases. Trimming removed 4 bases from V and 5 bases from J; junction bases left unmatched: 11. From germline, CDR1 is LGHDT and CDR2 YNNKEL (reference sequence). The CDR3 is made up of 17 amino acids. CDR3 DNA: TGTGCCAGCAGCCGGGGGACAGGGGGCCAAAATTCATATGGCTACACCTTC. The encoded protein is CASSRGTGGQNSYGYTF.

This chain connects TRBV2 to TRBJ1-4; 7 bases are shared with TRBD1. The trim removed 5 bases at V and 8 bases at J, leaving 5 bases unmatched. This CDR3 has 13 amino acids. The germline CDR1 and CDR2 sequences are SNHLY and FYNNEI. CDR3: CASSRQGGEKLFF. The CDR3 nucleotides are TGTGCCAGCAGTCGACAGGGTGGAGAAAAACTGTTTTTT.

The CDR3 region is CASSLWPPQGQYF. Written as DNA, the CDR3 is TGTGCCAGCAGTTTATGGCCGCCTCAGGGGCAGTACTTC. The V call is TRBV27, the J call TRBJ2-7, with D maybe TRBD1 (5 bases). The CDR3 is 13 amino acids. Germline values: CDR1 MNHEY, CDR2 SMNVEV (reference sequence). V dropped 1 base and J dropped 9 bases, with 13 bases sitting between them.

In DNA form, the CDR3 reads TGTGCCAGCAGCGCGGGCGGGACAGGGTCTTACGAGCAGTACTTC. It translates to CASSAGGTGSYEQYF. V usage is TRBV9 and J usage is TRBJ2-7; 9 bases are shared with TRBD1. V was pared by 3 bases and J by 4 bases, with 8 bases of the junction left unmatched. The length of the CDR3 is 15 residues. Germline V gives CDR1 SGDLS, CDR2 YYNGEE.